The entry below gives a single TCR beta chain sequence along with its context. This clone was seen more than once but under ten times. It lacks a known antigen. No base-level quality is on record; no much larger clone is a single base apart. Including the terminal cysteine and phenylalanine, the CDR3 comprises 14 residues. Solely the CDR3 DNA is kept, with 42 bases framed from the first base. The germline V gene provides CDR1 MDHEN and CDR2 SYDVKM. V is reduced by 7 bases and J by 1 base, leaving a spacing of 14 bases between them. Receptor libraries were prepared by the immunoSEQ multiplex PCR assay. As for the authors' bioinformatics: A statistical classification framework was built to diagnose cytomegalovirus status from the catalog of TCR beta chain sequences. Imported from immuneACCESS, the table was reduced by TCRdb to in-frame sequences with V and J called. These copies leave out some clones; in studies compared against another copy, an unresolved V gene accounts for under half, and the cause of the remainder is not known. V and J calls and clone size are copied from that table; D and trimming were computed from the DNA. The sample records some 84,000 clones, roughly 91% of which are singletons. The top ten clonotypes cover about 1.9% of the sample.

The sample belongs to a study of cytomegalovirus exposure and HLA in healthy donors (dated by TCRdb to 2017 to 2019). Looking at the study overall: The approximately 710 repertoires of the first cohort and the roughly 120 validation repertoires were produced on the same platform, according to a later analysis. The study was designed to test whether signatures of past pathogen exposure could be identified by cataloging public T cell receptors. A separate validation cohort of roughly 110 different subjects was used in addition to the 666-subject first cohort. The study combined high-throughput TCR immunosequencing, statistical association of individual TCRs with disease status, and machine learning to predict cytomegalovirus infection status.

Separate from the approximately 690-subject first cohort, the validation cohort of roughly 110 subjects was the group to which the donors belonged. What the authors observed across the whole study: All 120 repertoires were used to score co-occurrence in the validation cohort in a later analysis, because that analysis had no HLA typing for the cohort. A later analysis found that TCRs clustered in the first cohort also tended to co-occur in the roughly 120 validation repertoires, with about 94% of cluster scores above 0. The authors suggested that the approach could potentially be generalized to other disease states and immunological phenotypes. In vitro tests confirmed that a few of the cytomegalovirus-associated TCR beta chains recognize cytomegalovirus antigens. A total of fewer than 200 TCR beta chains were listed by the study as associated with cytomegalovirus. Cytomegalovirus status was reported to be diagnosed by the classifier with high specificity and sensitivity in both the original and validation cohorts. Across donors, most TCR sequences were observed very rarely, whereas some public TCRs were present in many individuals.

This TCR was recovered from a young man in good health and CMV-seronegative. The rearrangement combines TRBV28 with TRBJ2-7, with TRBD1 as a weak D call on 6 bases. The sample consisted of PBMCs. The CDR3: CASTLRGPSYEQYF. The sequenced DNA is TGTGCCAGCACCCTCAGGGGCCCTTCCTACGAGCAGTACTTC.